These 6 T cell receptor beta chains were all obtained from the same sample, sequenced in a study of blood T cell repertoires in COVID-19 (dated by TCRdb to 2020 to 2021). The library relied on the immunoSEQ multiplex PCR assay. As stored in TCRdb, this immuneACCESS dataset retains in-frame rearrangements with V and J assigned. A fraction of the clones does not appear; measured against another copy, unresolved V genes explain less than half of the discrepancy, and the remainder lacks a known reason. The sample has fewer than 200,000 clones on record, just over 85% of them singletons. About 8.6% of the sample comes from the top ten. Sequenced: peripheral blood. Source of these receptors: a man in his forties or fifties with active or convalescent COVID-19.

The chain combines TRBV5-1 with TRBJ2-7, with D uncertain. The germline CDR1 and CDR2 sequences are SGHRS and YFSETQ. The V end lost 4 bases, the J end lost 2 bases, and 10 bases lay between the germline ends. The CDR3 has 13 residues. Here the CDR3 reads CASSISQAYEQYF. DNA for the CDR3: TGCGCCAGCAGCATTAGTCAGGCCTACGAGCAGTACTTC.

The chain has TRBV12-3 or TRBV12-4 and TRBJ1-2; 8 positions agree with TRBD1. The V segment lost 5 bases and the J segment 4 bases; nucleotides outside the gene matches: 3. The CDR3 is 13 amino acids. The CDR3 DNA reads as TGTGCCAGCAGTGGACAGGGTGTCTATGGCTACACCTTC. It is translated as CASSGQGVYGYTF.

This chain's CDR3 is CASSLGGTSISYNEQFF. For the CDR3, the DNA is TGTGCCAGCAGCTTAGGGGGGACTAGCATCTCCTACAATGAGCAGTTCTTC. The rearrangement links TRBV9 to TRBJ2-1, with 9 bases lining up with TRBD2. Germline V gene sequence: CDR1 SGDLS, CDR2 YYNGEE. J lost 0 bases, V lost 4 bases, and 8 bases had no gene match. CDR3 length equals 17 residues.

V usage is TRBV19 and J usage is TRBJ2-3; 8 bases are a match to TRBD2. Trimming removed 3 bases from V and 4 bases from J; junction bases left unmatched: 3. CDR3 length equals 14 residues. Germline lookup yields CDR1 LNHDA and CDR2 SQIVND (reference sequence). CDR3 sequence: CASSIGGGPDTQYF. CDR3 coding DNA: TGTGCCAGTAGTATCGGGGGGGGGCCAGATACGCAGTATTTT.

The chain joins TRBV18 to TRBJ2-1, with D unresolved. The germline gives CDR1 KGHSH, CDR2 LQKENI. Trimming shortened V by 0 bases and J by 4 bases, and 10 bases separated the two germline ends. The CDR3 sequence is 15 residues long. As DNA, the CDR3 is TGTGCCAGCTCACCACCGGGCAGCCAATACAATGAGCAGTTCTTC. Translating gives CASSPPGSQYNEQFF.

The chain recombines TRBV28 with TRBJ1-3, with D possibly TRBD1 on 5 matching bases. The CDR3 has 15 residues. The V gene lost 6 bases and the J gene lost 0 bases, with 12 bases spanning the gap. From germline, CDR1 is MDHEN and CDR2 SYDVKM. CDR3 loop: CASSTQGYSGNTIYF. CDR3 coding DNA: TGTGCCAGCAGCACGCAGGGATACTCTGGAAACACCATATATTTT.